These 15 T cell receptor beta chains came from one sample sequenced in a study of early T cells in non-severe SARS-CoV-2 infection. Using its own MiXCR run on the 5' RACE reads, TCRdb lists one record per CDR3 protein. Of 45,000 to 60,000 distinct CDR3 sequences in the sample, about 7.7% were seen once. What was sequenced was whole blood. The receptors come from an adult who was a healthcare worker with PCR-confirmed SARS-CoV-2 infection or an uninfected control (not recorded which).

The rearrangement links TRBV28 to TRBJ2-6; D gene unclear. With 6 bases removed from V and 0 bases from J, the gap between germline ends came to 12 bases. Germline V lookup: CDR1 MDHEN, CDR2 SYDVKM. The CDR3 extends over 16 amino acids. In nucleotides, the CDR3 is TGTGCCAGCAGACGGACGCTCTCCTCTGGGGCCAACGTCCTGACTTTC. Translating it yields CASRRTLSSGANVLTF.

This clonotype was counted ten times or more. This chain uses TRBV18 with TRBJ2-1, with 7 bases aligning to TRBD1. The germline CDR1 and CDR2 sequences are KGHSH and LQKENI. V gave up 1 base and J gave up 5 bases; unmatched junction bases: 2. The CDR3 has 14 residues. The CDR3: CASSPQTGDNEQFF. The CDR3 DNA reads TGTGCCAGCTCACCACAAACAGGGGACAATGAGCAGTTCTTC. The full variable domain, its missing parts supplied by reference TRBV18 and TRBJ2-1, is NAGVMQNPRHLVRRRGQEARLRCSPMKGHSHVYWYRQLPEEGLKFMVYLQKENIIDESGMPKERFSAEFPKEGPSILRIQQVVRGDSAAYFCASSPQTGDNEQFFGPGTRLTVL.

CDR3 residues: CASLNAGGTFEQFF. CDR3 coding DNA: TGTGCCAGCCTAAATGCGGGAGGGACATTTGAGCAGTTCTTC. This chain links TRBV28 with TRBJ2-1; TRBD2 aligns across 9 bases. Germline lookup yields CDR1 MDHEN and CDR2 SYDVKM. The V and J ends lost 8 bases and 9 bases, in that order; junction bases with no gene match: 11. The CDR3 runs 14 residues.

A few counts support this clonotype. The chain uses TRBV6-2 or TRBV6-3 and TRBJ1-1; possible D gene TRBD1, 5 bases. Trimming removed 5 bases at V and 5 bases at J, with 18 bases between. Germline CDR1 is MNHEY and CDR2 is SVGEGT. There are 15 residues in the CDR3. Here the CDR3 DNA reads TGTGCCAGCAGTCCTGCCGGGACGGGGGAAACTGAAGCTTTCTTT. As protein: CASSPAGTGETEAFF.

This clonotype was counted only a few times. This rearrangement joins TRBV28 to TRBJ2-7; 9 nucleotides line up with TRBD2. Germline V gene sequence: CDR1 MDHEN, CDR2 SYDVKM. This CDR3 is built from 15 residues. The junction had 8 bases not matched to a gene; V was cut back by 6 bases and J by 2 bases. CDR3: CASSSTGTSTYEQYF. DNA for the CDR3: TGTGCCAGCAGCTCCACCGGGACTAGCACCTACGAGCAGTACTTC.

This clonotype was seen at least ten times. The chain is built from TRBV5-1 and TRBJ1-2, with 10 positions matching TRBD1. V lost 0 bases, J lost 4 bases, and 0 bases stayed unmatched. The CDR3 contains 14 residues. CDR1 and CDR2 from the germline V gene are SGHRS and YFSETQ. The CDR3 loop reads CASSLGQGAYGYTF. CDR3 coding DNA: TGCGCCAGCAGCTTGGGACAGGGGGCCTATGGCTACACCTTC.

This clonotype was observed at least ten times. The CDR3 coding sequence is TGTGCCAGCAGCCAAGGGGGACTAGCGGGAGGCGGGTACGAGCAGTACTTC. This encodes CASSQGGLAGGGYEQYF. The chain has TRBV4-2 and TRBJ2-7; the match to TRBD2 covers 15 bases. V shed 1 base, J shed 4 bases, and the junction held 5 bases outside the gene matches. Germline CDR1 is LGHNA and CDR2 is YNFKEQ. CDR3 length: 17 amino acids.

The table lists this clonotype with many counts. The chain links TRBV28 to TRBJ2-6, with D unclear. This CDR3 has 16 amino acids. V lost 3 bases to trimming and J lost 0 bases, with 9 bases between them. CDR1 is MDHEN and CDR2 is SYDVKM in the germline V gene. The CDR3 reads CASSLGLYSGANVLTF. Here the CDR3 DNA reads TGTGCCAGCAGTTTGGGTCTATACTCTGGGGCCAACGTCCTGACTTTC. The variable domain in full, with the rest retrieved from reference TRBV28 and TRBJ2-6, is DVKVTQSSRYLVKRTGEKVFLECVQDMDHENMFWYRQDPGLGLRLIYFSYDVKMKEKGDIPEGYSVSREKKERFSLILESASTNQTSMYLCASSLGLYSGANVLTFGAGSRLTVL.

This clonotype has just a few counts. The chain joins TRBV2 to TRBJ2-4; TRBD1 or TRBD2 may be the D gene (5 bases each). Trimming stripped 7 bases from V and 1 base from J, with 11 bases between. Germline V gene sequence: CDR1 SNHLY, CDR2 FYNNEI. This CDR3 is 14 amino acids long. CDR3 in DNA: TGTGCCAGCAACCCCCGGGACGCCAAAAACATTCAGTACTTC. Amino acids: CASNPRDAKNIQYF.

This clonotype showed up many times. The chain joins TRBV7-2 to TRBJ2-1; the D is unclear. The CDR3 has 13 residues. Germline loops: CDR1 SGHTA, CDR2 FQGNSA. V dropped 1 base and J dropped 9 bases, with 10 bases sitting between them. CDR3 coding DNA: TGTGCCAGCAGCTTAGGTCCAAGTGGTGAGCAGTTCTTC. Its protein is CASSLGPSGEQFF.

The V call is TRBV20-1, the J call TRBJ2-1; D gene ambiguous. Deletions cut 3 bases from V and 7 bases from J, with 4 bases between. This CDR3 comprises 10 residues. Germline CDR1 is DFQATT and CDR2 is SNEGSKA (reference sequence). As DNA, the CDR3 is TGCAGTGCTAGTAGGAATGAGCAGTTCTTC. Residues: CSASRNEQFF.

The count of this clonotype is one. As DNA, the CDR3 is TGTGCCAGCAGCAGCCCGAAATCAGACAGGGGGTATACTGAAGCTTTCTTT. Encoded protein: CASSSPKSDRGYTEAFF. The chain employs TRBV5-4 and TRBJ1-1, with TRBD1 matching 9 bases. Germline CDR1 and CDR2: SGHNT and YYREEE (reference sequence). V lost 4 bases to trimming and J lost 5 bases; unmatched junction nucleotides: 15. This CDR3 is 17 amino acids long.

A note on this clonotype: This may arise from a read error, as a much more abundant clone is one base away. The V and J genes are TRBV7-3 and TRBJ2-1; the D is unclear. The CDR3 has 16 amino acids. Germline loops: CDR1 SGHTA, CDR2 FQGTGA. CDR3: CASSLTPESSYNEQSF. DNA for the CDR3: TGTGCCAGCAGCTTAACCCCCGAGAGCTCCTACAATGAGCAGTCCTTC.

The table lists this clonotype with many counts. This chain links TRBV7-9 with TRBJ1-4; 12 bases line up with TRBD1. After removal of 5 bases from V and 5 bases from J, the junction contained 12 bases not matched to a gene. The CDR3 spans 18 residues. The germline CDR1 and CDR2 sequences are SEHNR and FQNEAQ (reference sequence). The CDR3 reads CASSEHSGTGGKNEKLFF. As DNA, the CDR3 is TGTGCCAGCAGCGAACATTCCGGGACAGGGGGCAAAAATGAAAAACTGTTTTTT. The entire variable domain, with the rest obtained from reference TRBV7-9 and TRBJ1-4, is as follows: DTGVSQNPRHKITKRGQNVTFRCDPISEHNRLYWYRQTLGQGPEFLTYFQNEAQLEKSRLLSDRFSAERPKGSFSTLEIQRTEQGDSAMYLCASSEHSGTGGKNEKLFFGSGTQLSVL.

J is TRBJ2-1 and V is TRBV20-1; TRBD2 agrees at 11 bases. The CDR3 runs 14 residues. The germline V gene encodes CDR1 DFQATT and CDR2 SNEGSKA (reference sequence). J was trimmed by 9 bases and V by 6 bases; bases with no gene match: 10. The CDR3 region is CSAIAGGPNAEQFF. CDR3 nucleotides: TGCAGTGCCATAGCGGGAGGGCCGAATGCTGAGCAGTTCTTC.